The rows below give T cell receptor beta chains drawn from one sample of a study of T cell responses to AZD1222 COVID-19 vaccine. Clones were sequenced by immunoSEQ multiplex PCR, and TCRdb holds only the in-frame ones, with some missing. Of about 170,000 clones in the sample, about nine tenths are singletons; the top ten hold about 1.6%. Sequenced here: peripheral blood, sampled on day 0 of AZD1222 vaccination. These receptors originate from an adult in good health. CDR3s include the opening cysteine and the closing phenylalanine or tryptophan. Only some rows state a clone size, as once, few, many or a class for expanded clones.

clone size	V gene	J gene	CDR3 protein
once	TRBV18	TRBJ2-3	CASSPGPGLRDTQYF
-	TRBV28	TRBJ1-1	CASSLRRVTEAFF
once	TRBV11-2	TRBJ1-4	CASSLTGTVREKLFF
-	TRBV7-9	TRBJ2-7	CASSLVPRGYEQYF
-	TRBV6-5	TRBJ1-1	CASHSGANTEAFF
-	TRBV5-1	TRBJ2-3	CASSRGDSSSTDTQYF
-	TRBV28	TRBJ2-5	CATLPRDYQETQYF
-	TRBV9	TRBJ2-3	CASSVRDTQYF
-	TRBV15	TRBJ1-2	CATRTPGQNWGNYGYTF
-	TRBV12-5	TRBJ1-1	CATRGDSEAFF
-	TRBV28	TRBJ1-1	CASSNEGTEAFF
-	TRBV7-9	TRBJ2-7	CASSLEGQGIAQYF
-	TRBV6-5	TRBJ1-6	CASSYDRFNSPLHF
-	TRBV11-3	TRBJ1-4	CASSPGGGVGEKLFF
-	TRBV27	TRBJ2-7	CASCGAGALYEQYF
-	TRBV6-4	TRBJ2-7	CANYGLATLYEQYF
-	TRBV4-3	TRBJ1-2	CASSQEQGSNYMGYTF
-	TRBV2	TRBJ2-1	CASKRTSLHEQFF
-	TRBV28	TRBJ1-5	CASRLRSAQPQHF
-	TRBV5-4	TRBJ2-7	CASSLDSGGAREQYF
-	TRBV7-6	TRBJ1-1	CASSLQADTEAFF
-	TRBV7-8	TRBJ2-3	CASSRRGDTQYF
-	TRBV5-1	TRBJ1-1	CASSLTVTTEAFF
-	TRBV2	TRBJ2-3	CATKGPRRDLSTDTQYF
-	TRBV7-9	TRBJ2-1	CASSVHSGEEQFF
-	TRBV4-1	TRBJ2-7	CASRGVSSYEQYF
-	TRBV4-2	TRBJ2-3	CASSQDITGGTDTQYF
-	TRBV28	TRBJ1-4	CASSSPPTNEKLFF
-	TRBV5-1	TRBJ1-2	CASSAGQGSGYTF
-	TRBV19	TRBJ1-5	CASSIGDFLYQPQHF
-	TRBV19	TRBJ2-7	CASSDRGRGKTYEQYF
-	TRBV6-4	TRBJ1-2	CASSPSTGGYGYTF
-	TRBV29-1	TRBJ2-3	CSADAQGSTDTQYF
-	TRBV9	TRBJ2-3	CASSVAGGSNTDTQYF
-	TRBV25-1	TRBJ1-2	CASRRGGAGGYTF
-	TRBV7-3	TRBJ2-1	CASSFRTGQGNEQFF
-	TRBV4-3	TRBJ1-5	CASSQDWQINQPQHF
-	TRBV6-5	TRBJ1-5	CASNIWGLAQHF
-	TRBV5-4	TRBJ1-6	CASRLGQGGSPLHF
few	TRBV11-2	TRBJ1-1	CASSFAGQRNTEAFF
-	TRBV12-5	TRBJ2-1	CASGLVPAGGANYNEQFF
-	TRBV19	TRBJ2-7	CASSAHRDTYEQYF
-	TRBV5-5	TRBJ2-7	CASSLTGVGYEQYF
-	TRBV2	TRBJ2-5	CASSSGLGETQYF
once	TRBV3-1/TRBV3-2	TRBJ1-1	CASSLKDRAFF
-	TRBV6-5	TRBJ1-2	CASSYSRREYGYTF
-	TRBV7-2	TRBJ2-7	CASSQQHSAPPPEQYF
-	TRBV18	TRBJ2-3	CASSRSETDTQYF
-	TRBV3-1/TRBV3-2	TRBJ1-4	CASSQGVEKLFF
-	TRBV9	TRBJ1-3	CASSDPTGPGYSGNTIYF
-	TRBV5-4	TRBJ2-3	CASSQGLAGGGNTQYF
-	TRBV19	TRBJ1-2	CASSIILWEYYGYTF
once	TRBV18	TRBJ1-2	CASSSDRNYGYTF
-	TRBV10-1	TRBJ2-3	CASSESGGRSDTQYF
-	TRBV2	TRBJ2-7	CASSTGSRSYEQYF